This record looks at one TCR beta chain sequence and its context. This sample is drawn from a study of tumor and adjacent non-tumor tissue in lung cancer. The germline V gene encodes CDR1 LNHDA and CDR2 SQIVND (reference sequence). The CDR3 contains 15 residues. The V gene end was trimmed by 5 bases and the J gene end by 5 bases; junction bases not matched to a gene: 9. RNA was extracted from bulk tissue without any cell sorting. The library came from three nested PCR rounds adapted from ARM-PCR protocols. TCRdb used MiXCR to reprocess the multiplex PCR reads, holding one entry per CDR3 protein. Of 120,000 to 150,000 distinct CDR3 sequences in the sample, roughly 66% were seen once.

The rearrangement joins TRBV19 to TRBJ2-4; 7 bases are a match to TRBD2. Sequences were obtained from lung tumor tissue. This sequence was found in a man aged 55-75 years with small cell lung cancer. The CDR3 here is CASSYDRGLENIQYF. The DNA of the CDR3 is TGTGCCAGTAGTTACGACCGAGGACTAGAAAACATTCAGTACTTC.